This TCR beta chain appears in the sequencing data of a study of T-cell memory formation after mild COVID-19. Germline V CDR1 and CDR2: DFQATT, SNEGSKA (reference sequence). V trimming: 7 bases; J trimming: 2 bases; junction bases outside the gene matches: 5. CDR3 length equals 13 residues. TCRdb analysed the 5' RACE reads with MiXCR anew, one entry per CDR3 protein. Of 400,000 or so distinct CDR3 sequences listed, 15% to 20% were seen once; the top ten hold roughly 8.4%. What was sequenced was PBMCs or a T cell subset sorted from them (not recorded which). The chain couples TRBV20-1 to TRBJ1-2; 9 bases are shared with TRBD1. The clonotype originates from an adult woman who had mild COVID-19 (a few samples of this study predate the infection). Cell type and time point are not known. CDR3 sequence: CSDNDRGNYGYTF. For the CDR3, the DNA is TGCAGTGATAACGACAGGGGGAACTATGGCTACACCTTC.